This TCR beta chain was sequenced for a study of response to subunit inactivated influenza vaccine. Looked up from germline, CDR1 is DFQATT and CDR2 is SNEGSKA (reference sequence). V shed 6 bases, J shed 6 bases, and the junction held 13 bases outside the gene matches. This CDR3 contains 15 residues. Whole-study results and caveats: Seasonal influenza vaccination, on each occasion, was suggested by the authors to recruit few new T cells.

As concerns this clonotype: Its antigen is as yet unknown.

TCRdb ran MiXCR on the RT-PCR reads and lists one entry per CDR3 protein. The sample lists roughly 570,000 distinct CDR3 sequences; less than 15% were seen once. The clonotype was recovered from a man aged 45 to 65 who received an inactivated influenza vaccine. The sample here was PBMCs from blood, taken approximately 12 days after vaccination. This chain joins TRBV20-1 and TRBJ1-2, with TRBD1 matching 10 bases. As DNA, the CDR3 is TGCAGTGCCTATCGACAGGGGGCAAGTAGAAATGGCTACACCTTC. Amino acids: CSAYRQGASRNGYTF.